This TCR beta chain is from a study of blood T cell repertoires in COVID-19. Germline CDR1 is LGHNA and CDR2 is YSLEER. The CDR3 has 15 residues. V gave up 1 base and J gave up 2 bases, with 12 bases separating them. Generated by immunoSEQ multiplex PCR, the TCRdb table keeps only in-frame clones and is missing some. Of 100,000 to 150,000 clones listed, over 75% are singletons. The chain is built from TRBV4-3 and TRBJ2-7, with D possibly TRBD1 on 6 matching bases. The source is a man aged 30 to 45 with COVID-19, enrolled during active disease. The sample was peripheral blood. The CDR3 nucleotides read TGCGCCAGCAGCCAAGGGACAGACAACACCTACGAGCAGTACTTC. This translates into CASSQGTDNTYEQYF.